This is a list of T cell receptor beta chains from one sample in a study of T-cell reconstitution after alpha-beta-depleted transplantation in children. TCRdb processed the PCR reads anew with MiXCR; each CDR3 protein has one entry. The repertoire holds some 300,000 distinct CDR3 sequences, with roughly a tenth as singletons. Here the sequenced sample was PBMCs, taken before TCRalphabeta/CD19-depleted stem cell transplant. Source of these receptors: a boy in the first two years of life with acute myeloid leukemia, due to receive a stem cell transplant. Both conserved end residues are part of each CDR3. The order of the fields is CDR3 DNA, CDR3 protein, D gene, clone size, J gene, V gene. D genes are given only for firm matches. The size field is filled for only some rows; it gives once, few, many or a size class.

TGTGCCAGCTCACCGACAGTAGCGGGAGTGAACACCGGGGAGCTGTTTTTT	CASSPTVAGVNTGELFF	TRBD2	-	TRBJ2-2	TRBV18
TGCGCCAGCAGCCAGGGACAGGGAATCTCCTACGAGCAGTACTTC	CASSQGQGISYEQYF	TRBD1	many	TRBJ2-7	TRBV4-3
TGCGCCAGCAGCTTCCAGCGGGGGCTCTCCTACAATGAGCAGTTCTTC	CASSFQRGLSYNEQFF	TRBD2	many	TRBJ2-1	TRBV5-1
TGTGCCAGCAGACCGACAGGGGATTCCTACGAGCAGTACTTC	CASRPTGDSYEQYF	TRBD1	many	TRBJ2-7	TRBV6-1
TGTGCCAGCAGGCCCGGGCTCCGGGAGCTGTTTTTT	CASRPGLRELFF	-	many	TRBJ2-2	TRBV12-3/TRBV12-4
TGTGCCAGCAGTCCCGGACAGGGGCTCGGTCAGCCCCAGCATTTT	CASSPGQGLGQPQHF	TRBD1	many	TRBJ1-5	TRBV6-5
TGTGCCAGCTACGTCCGGGGGGGGGCCATATACAATGAGCAGTTCTTC	CASYVRGGAIYNEQFF	TRBD2	-	TRBJ2-1	TRBV2
TGTGCCAGCAGCCAATTAGTCCGATCGGGCGAGCAGTACTTC	CASSQLVRSGEQYF	-	many	TRBJ2-7	TRBV7-2
TGCGCCAGCAGCCTTCTTAGCGGGGGGTACAATGAGCAGTTCTTC	CASSLLSGGYNEQFF	TRBD2	many	TRBJ2-1	TRBV5-1
TGTGCCAGCAGCTTAGCCCCCCCCCGCGGTGAGCAGTTCTTC	CASSLAPPRGEQFF	-	few	TRBJ2-1	TRBV7-2
TGCGCCAGCAGACCCGGACAGGGGAGCTCCTACGAGCAGTACTTC	CASRPGQGSSYEQYF	TRBD1	many	TRBJ2-7	TRBV5-1
TGTGCCAGCAGTTACATGGAAGGGGACACTGAAGCTTTCTTT	CASSYMEGDTEAFF	-	many	TRBJ1-1	TRBV6-5
TGTGCCAGCAGTTTTGGACAGGTCGGTAATTCACCCCTCCACTTT	CASSFGQVGNSPLHF	TRBD1	many	TRBJ1-6	TRBV6-2/TRBV6-3
TGTGCCAGCAGGTATGGGGTGGATACGCAGTATTTT	CASRYGVDTQYF	-	few	TRBJ2-3	TRBV7-2
TGTGCCAGCAGCTCCCCGGGACTGCCCACAGATACGCAGTATTTT	CASSSPGLPTDTQYF	-	few	TRBJ2-3	TRBV7-9
TGCAGTGCTAGGAGACTAGCGGGGGGGCACAATGAGCAGTTCTTC	CSARRLAGGHNEQFF	TRBD2	many	TRBJ2-1	TRBV20-1
TGTGCCAGCAGCCCGGACAGGGCGGGAGATACGCAGTATTTT	CASSPDRAGDTQYF	TRBD1	many	TRBJ2-3	TRBV12-3/TRBV12-4
TGTGCCAGCAGGAGCCGGGACAGGGCTTACAATGAGCAGTTCTTC	CASRSRDRAYNEQFF	TRBD1	many	TRBJ2-1	TRBV28
TGTGCTGCACCTCTGGGGGCTGGGGCCAACGTCCTGACTTTC	CAAPLGAGANVLTF	-	many	TRBJ2-6	TRBV7-2
TGTGCCAGCAGTCCCGGGACTAGCGGGGCCACAGATACGCAGTATTTT	CASSPGTSGATDTQYF	TRBD2	many	TRBJ2-3	TRBV12-3/TRBV12-4
TGTGCCAGCAGTGTTTCCAGGGGGTTTAACACCGGGGAGCTGTTTTTT	CASSVSRGFNTGELFF	TRBD1	many	TRBJ2-2	TRBV25-1
TGCGCCAGCAGCTTGTCCCCTGGGACCGGGGAGCTGTTTTTT	CASSLSPGTGELFF	-	many	TRBJ2-2	TRBV5-1
TGTGCCAGCAGCGTAGTCAGCGGCCTTAACACAGATACGCAGTATTTT	CASSVVSGLNTDTQYF	-	few	TRBJ2-3	TRBV9
TGTGCCACCAGCAGAGCTGGGACAGCGGCCTTGGGTGAGCAGTTCTTC	CATSRAGTAALGEQFF	TRBD1	many	TRBJ2-1	TRBV15